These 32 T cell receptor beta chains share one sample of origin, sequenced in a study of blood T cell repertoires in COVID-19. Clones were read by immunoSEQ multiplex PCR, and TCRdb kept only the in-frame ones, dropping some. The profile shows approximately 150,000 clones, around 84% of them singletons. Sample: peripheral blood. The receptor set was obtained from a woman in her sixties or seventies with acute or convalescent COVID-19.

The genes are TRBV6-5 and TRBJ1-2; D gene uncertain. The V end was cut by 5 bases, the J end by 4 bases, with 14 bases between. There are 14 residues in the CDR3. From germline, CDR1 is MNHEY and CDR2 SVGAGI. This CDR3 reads CASSPQPGTYGYTF. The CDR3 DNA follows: TGTGCCAGCAGTCCCCAACCAGGAACCTATGGCTACACCTTC.

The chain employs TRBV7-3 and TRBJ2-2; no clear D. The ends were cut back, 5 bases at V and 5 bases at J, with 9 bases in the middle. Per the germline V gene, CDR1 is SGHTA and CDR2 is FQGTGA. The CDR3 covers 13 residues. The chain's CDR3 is CASSQQQTGELFF. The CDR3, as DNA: TGTGCCAGCAGCCAACAGCAAACCGGGGAGCTGTTTTTT.

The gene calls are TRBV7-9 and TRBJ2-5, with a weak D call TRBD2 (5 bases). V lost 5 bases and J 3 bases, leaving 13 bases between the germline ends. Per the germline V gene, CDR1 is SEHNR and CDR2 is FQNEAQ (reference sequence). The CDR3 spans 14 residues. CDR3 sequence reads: CASSHTTGEETQYF. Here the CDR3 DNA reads TGTGCCAGCAGCCATACTACCGGGGAAGAGACCCAGTACTTC.

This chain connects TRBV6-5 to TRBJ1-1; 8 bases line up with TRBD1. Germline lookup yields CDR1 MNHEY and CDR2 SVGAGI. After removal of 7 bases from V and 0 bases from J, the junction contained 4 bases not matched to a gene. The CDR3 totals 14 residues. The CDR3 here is CASTRTGLNTEAFF. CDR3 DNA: TGTGCCAGCACCCGGACAGGGTTGAACACTGAAGCTTTCTTT.

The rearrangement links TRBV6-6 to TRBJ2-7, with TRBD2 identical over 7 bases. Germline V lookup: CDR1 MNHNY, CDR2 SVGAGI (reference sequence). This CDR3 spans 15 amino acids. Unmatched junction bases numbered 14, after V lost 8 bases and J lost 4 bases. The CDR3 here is CASSSPRLAGYEQYF. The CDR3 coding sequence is TGTGCCAGCTCTAGTCCACGACTAGCAGGGTACGAGCAGTACTTC.

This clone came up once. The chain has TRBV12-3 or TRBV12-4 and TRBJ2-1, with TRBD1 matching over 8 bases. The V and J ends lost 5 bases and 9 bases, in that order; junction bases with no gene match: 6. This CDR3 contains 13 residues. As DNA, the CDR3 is TGTGCCAGCAGTCAATTACAGGGGGTTGAGCAGTTCTTC. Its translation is CASSQLQGVEQFF.

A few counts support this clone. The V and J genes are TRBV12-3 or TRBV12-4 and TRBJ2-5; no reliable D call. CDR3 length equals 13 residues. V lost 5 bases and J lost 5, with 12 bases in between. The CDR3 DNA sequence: TGTGCCAGCAGTGTACGGGTTACGGAGACCCAGTACTTC. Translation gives CASSVRVTETQYF.

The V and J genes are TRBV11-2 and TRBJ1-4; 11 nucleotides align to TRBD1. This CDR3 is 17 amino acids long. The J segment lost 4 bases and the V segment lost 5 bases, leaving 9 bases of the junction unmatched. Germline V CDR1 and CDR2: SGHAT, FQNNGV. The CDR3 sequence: CASSARTGGLRNEKLFF. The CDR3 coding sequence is TGTGCCAGCAGCGCAAGGACAGGGGGCTTGCGTAATGAAAAACTGTTTTTT. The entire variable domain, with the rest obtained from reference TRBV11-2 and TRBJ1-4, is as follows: EAGVAQSPRYKIIEKRQSVAFWCNPISGHATLYWYQQILGQGPKLLIQFQNNGVVDDSQLPKDRFSAERLKGVDSTLKIQPAKLEDSAVYLCASSARTGGLRNEKLFFGSGTQLSVL.

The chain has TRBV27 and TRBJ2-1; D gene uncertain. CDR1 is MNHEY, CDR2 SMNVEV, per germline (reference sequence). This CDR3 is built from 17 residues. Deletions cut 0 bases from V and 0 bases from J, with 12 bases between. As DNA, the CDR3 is TGTGCCAGCAGTTTATCCCCTTCCTACAGCTCCTACAATGAGCAGTTCTTC. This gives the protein CASSLSPSYSSYNEQFF.

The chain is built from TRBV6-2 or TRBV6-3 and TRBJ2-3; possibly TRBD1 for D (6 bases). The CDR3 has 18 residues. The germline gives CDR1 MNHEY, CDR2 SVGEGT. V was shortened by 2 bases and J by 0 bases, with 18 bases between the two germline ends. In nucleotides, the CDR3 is TGTGCCAGCAGTTACCCCATTATGGGACAAACAAGCACAGATACGCAGTATTTT. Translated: CASSYPIMGQTSTDTQYF.

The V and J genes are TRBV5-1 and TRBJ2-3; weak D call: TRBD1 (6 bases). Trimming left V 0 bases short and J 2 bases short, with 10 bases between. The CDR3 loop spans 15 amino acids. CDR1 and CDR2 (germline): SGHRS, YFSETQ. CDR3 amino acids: CASSLASGVTDTQYF. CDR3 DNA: TGCGCCAGCAGCTTGGCCTCAGGGGTCACAGATACGCAGTATTTT.

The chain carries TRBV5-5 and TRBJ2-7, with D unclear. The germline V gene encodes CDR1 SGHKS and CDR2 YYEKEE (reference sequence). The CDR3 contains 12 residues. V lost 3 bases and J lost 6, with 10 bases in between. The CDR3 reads CASSSGVGEQYF. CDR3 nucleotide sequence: TGTGCCAGCAGCTCCGGTGTTGGCGAGCAGTACTTC.

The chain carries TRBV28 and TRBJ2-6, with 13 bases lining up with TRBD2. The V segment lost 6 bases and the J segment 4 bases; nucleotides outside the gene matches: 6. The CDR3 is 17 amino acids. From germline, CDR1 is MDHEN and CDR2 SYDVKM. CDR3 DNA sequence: TGTGCCAGCAGGAGACTAGCGGGGGGTCCCGGGGCCAACGTCCTGACTTTC. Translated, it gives CASRRLAGGPGANVLTF.

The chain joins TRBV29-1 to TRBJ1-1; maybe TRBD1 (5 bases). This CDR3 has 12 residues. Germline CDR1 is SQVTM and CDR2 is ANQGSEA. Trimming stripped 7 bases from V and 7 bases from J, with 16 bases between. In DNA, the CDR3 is TGCAGCGGCGCCGGGACTCATCATGAAGCTTTCTTT. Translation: CSGAGTHHEAFF. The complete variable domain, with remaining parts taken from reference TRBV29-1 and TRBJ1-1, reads SAVISQKPSRDICQRGTSLTIQCQVDSQVTMMFWYRQQPGQSLTLIATANQGSEATYESGFVIDKFPISRPNLTFSTLTVSNMSPEDSSIYLCSGAGTHHEAFFGQGTRLTVV.

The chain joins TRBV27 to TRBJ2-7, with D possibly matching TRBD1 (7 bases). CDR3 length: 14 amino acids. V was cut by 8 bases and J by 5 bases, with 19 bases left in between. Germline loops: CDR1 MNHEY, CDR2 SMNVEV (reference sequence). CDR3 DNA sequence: TGTGCCAGCGCGCTGGAGGGCAGGGGGGACGAGCAGTACTTC. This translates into CASALEGRGDEQYF.

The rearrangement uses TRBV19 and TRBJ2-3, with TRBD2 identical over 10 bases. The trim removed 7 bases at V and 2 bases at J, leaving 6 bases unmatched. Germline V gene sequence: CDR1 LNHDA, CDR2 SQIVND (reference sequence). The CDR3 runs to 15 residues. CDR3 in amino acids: CASTPSGGLTDTQYF. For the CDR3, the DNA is TGTGCCAGTACTCCTAGCGGGGGCCTCACAGATACGCAGTATTTT. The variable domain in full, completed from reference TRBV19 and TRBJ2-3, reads DGGITQSPKYLFRKEGQNVTLSCEQNLNHDAMYWYRQDPGQGLRLIYYSQIVNDFQKGDIAEGYSVSREKKESFPLTVTSAQKNPTAFYLCASTPSGGLTDTQYFGPGTRLTVL.

The CDR3, as DNA: TGTGCCAGTACCCCAGGGTGGACTGGAAACACCATATATTTT. Its protein is CASTPGWTGNTIYF. This chain uses TRBV19 with TRBJ1-3; possibly TRBD1 for D (5 bases). V was cut by 7 bases and J by 2 bases, with 12 bases left in between. The germline V gene has CDR1 LNHDA and CDR2 SQIVND (reference sequence). The CDR3 length is 14 residues. The full variable domain, rest sourced from reference TRBV19 and TRBJ1-3, is DGGITQSPKYLFRKEGQNVTLSCEQNLNHDAMYWYRQDPGQGLRLIYYSQIVNDFQKGDIAEGYSVSREKKESFPLTVTSAQKNPTAFYLCASTPGWTGNTIYFGEGSWLTVV.

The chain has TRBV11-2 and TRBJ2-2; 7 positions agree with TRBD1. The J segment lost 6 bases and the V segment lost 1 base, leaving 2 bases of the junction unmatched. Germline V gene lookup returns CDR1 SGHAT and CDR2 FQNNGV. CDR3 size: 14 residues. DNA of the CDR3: TGTGCCAGCAGCTTAGTGCAGGGGGCCGGGGAGCTGTTTTTT. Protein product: CASSLVQGAGELFF.

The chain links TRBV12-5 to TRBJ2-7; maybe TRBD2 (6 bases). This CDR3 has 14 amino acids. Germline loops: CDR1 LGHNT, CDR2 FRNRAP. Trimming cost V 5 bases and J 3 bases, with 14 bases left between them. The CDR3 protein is CASGTPGLYYEQYF. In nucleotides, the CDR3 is TGTGCTAGTGGTACCCCGGGACTTTACTACGAGCAGTACTTC.

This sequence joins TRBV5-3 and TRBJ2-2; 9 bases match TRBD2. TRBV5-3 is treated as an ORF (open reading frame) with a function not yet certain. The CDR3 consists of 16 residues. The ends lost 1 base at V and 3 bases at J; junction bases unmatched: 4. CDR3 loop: CARSLFRGGDTGELFF. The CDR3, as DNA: TGTGCCAGAAGCTTGTTTCGCGGGGGGGACACCGGGGAGCTGTTTTTT.

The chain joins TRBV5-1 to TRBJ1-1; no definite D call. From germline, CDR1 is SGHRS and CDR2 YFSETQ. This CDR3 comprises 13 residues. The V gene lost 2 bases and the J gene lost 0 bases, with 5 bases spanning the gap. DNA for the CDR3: TGCGCCAGCAGCTTCCAAATGAACACTGAAGCTTTCTTT. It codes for CASSFQMNTEAFF.

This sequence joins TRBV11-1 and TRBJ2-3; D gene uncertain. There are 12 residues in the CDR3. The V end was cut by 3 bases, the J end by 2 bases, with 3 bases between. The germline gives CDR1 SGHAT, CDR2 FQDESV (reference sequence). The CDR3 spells CASSFNTDTQYF. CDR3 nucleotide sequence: TGTGCCAGCAGCTTTAACACAGATACGCAGTATTTT. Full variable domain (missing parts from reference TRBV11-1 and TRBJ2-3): EAEVAQSPRYKITEKSQAVAFWCDPISGHATLYWYRQILGQGPELLVQFQDESVVDDSQLPKDRFSAERLKGVDSTLKIQPAELGDSAMYLCASSFNTDTQYFGPGTRLTVL.

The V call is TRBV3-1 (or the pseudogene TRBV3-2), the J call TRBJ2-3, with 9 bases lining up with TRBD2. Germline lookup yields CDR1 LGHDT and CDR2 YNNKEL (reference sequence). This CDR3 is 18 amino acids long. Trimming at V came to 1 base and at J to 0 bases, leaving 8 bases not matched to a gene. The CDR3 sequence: CASSQVVGLATSTDTQYF. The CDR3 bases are TGTGCCAGCAGCCAAGTCGTAGGACTAGCGACTAGCACAGATACGCAGTATTTT.

CDR3 bases: TGCGCCAGCAGCCAAACCCTGACAGGGGTAAATTCACCCCTCCACTTT. Translated, it gives CASSQTLTGVNSPLHF. The rearrangement links TRBV4-1 to TRBJ1-6; TRBD1 matches at 8 bases. V lost 2 bases to trimming and J lost 7 bases; unmatched junction nucleotides: 7. The CDR3 is made up of 16 amino acids. Germline loops: CDR1 MGHRA, CDR2 YSYEKL.

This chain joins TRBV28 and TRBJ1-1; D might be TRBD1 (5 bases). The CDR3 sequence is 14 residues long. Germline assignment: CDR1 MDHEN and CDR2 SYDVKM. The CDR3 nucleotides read TGTGCAGCTAAACAGGCCCTAGGGTCCACTGAAGCTTTCTTT. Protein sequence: CAAKQALGSTEAFF.

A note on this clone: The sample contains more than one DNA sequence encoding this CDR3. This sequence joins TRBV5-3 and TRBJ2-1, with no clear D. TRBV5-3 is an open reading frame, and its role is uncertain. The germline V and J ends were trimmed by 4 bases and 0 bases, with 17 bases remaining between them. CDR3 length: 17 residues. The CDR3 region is CARSTYRLQPSYNEQFF. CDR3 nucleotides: TGTGCCAGAAGCACGTACCGACTCCAACCCTCCTACAATGAGCAGTTCTTC.

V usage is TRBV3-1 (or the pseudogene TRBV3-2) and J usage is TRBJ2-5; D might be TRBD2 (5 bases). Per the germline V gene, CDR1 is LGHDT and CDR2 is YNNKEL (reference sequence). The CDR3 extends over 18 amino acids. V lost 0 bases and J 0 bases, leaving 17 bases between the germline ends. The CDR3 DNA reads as TGTGCCAGCAGCCAAGATGGGTTTGGGGAGAGGGACCAAGAGACCCAGTACTTC. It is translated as CASSQDGFGERDQETQYF.

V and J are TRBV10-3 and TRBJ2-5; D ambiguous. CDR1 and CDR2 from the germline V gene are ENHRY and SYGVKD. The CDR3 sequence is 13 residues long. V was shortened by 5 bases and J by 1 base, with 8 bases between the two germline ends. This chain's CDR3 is CAISSAAQETQYF. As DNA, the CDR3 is TGTGCCATCAGTAGTGCGGCCCAAGAGACCCAGTACTTC.

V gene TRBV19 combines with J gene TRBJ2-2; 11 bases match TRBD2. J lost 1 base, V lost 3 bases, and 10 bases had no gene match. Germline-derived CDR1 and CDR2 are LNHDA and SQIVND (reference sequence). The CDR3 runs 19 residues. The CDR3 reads CASSMASGGPGRNTGELFF. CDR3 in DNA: TGTGCCAGTAGTATGGCTAGCGGGGGGCCAGGGCGGAACACCGGGGAGCTGTTTTTT. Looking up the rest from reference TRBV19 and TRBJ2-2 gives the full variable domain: DGGITQSPKYLFRKEGQNVTLSCEQNLNHDAMYWYRQDPGQGLRLIYYSQIVNDFQKGDIAEGYSVSREKKESFPLTVTSAQKNPTAFYLCASSMASGGPGRNTGELFFGEGSRLTVL.

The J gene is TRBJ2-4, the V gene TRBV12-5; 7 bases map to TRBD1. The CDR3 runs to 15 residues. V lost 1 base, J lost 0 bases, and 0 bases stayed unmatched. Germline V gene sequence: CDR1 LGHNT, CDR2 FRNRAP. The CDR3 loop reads CASGLGQGAKNIQYF. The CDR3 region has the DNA TGTGCTAGTGGTTTGGGACAGGGAGCCAAAAACATTCAGTACTTC. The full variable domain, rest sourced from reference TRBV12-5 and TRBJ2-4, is DARVTQTPRHKVTEMGQEVTMRCQPILGHNTVFWYRQTMMQGLELLAYFRNRAPLDDSGMPKDRFSAEMPDATLATLKIQPSEPRDSAVYFCASGLGQGAKNIQYFGAGTRLSVL.

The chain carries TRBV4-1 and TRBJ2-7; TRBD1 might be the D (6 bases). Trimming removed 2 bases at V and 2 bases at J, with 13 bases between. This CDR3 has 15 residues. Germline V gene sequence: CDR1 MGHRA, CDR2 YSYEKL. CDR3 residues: CASSQLSKGAYEQYF. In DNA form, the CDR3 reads TGCGCCAGCAGCCAACTTAGTAAGGGGGCCTACGAGCAGTACTTC.

In DNA, the CDR3 is TGTGCCAGCAGCCCCCCCCCGAGGACAGGGACCGCCGGCACCGGGGAGCTGTTTTTT. This translates into CASSPPPRTGTAGTGELFF. V is TRBV3-1 (or the pseudogene TRBV3-2) and J is TRBJ2-2; 8 bases match TRBD1. From germline, CDR1 is LGHDT and CDR2 YNNKEL (reference sequence). V trimming: 4 bases; J trimming: 4 bases; junction bases outside the gene matches: 17. The length of the CDR3 is 19 residues.